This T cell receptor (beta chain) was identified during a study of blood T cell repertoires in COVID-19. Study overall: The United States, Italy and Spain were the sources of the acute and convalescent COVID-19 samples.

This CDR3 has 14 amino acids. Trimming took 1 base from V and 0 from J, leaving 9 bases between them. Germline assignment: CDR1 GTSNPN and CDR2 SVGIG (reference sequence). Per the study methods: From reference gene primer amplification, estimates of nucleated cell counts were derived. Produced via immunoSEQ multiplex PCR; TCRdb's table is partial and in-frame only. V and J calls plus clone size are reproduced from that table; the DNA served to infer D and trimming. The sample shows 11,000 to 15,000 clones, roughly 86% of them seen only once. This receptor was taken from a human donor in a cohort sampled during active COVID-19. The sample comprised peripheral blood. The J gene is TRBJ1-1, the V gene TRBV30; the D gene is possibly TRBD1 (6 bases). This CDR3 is CAWSAGGVNTEAFF. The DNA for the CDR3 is TGTGCCTGGAGTGCGGGGGGCGTGAACACTGAAGCTTTCTTT.